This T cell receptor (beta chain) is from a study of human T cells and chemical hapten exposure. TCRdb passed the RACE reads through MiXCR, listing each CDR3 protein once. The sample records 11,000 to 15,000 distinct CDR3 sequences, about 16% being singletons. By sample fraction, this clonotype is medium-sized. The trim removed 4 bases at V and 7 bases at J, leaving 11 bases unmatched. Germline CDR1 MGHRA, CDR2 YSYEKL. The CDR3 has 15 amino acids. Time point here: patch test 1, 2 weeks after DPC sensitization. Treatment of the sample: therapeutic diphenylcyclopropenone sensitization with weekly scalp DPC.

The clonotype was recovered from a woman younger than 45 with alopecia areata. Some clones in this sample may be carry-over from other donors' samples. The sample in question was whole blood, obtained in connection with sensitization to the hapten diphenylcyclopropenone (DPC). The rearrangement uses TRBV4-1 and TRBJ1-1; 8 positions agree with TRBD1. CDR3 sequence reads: CASSLQATGEGEAFF. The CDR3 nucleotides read TGCGCCAGCAGCCTTCAGGCGACAGGGGAGGGTGAAGCTTTCTTT.